These 31 T cell receptor beta chains were all obtained from the same sample, sequenced in a study of CD8+ T cells in alopecia areata. Investigators isolated RNA and reverse transcribed it into cDNA to act as the sequencing template. Method: immunoSEQ multiplex PCR; TCRdb's copy keeps in-frame clones and lacks some. This sample has 170,000 or so clones, with under 70% found just once. Treatment denoted: oral pan-JAK inhibitor, 5-10 mg twice daily. The sample in question was CD4+ T cells sorted from blood, obtained at week 4, from a patient treated with tofacitinib. All receptors derive from a human donor with alopecia areata.

This clone was recorded a few times. This chain connects TRBV29-1 to TRBJ2-5, with D tentatively TRBD1 (6 bases). Germline CDR1 SQVTM, CDR2 ANQGSEA. The germline V and J ends were trimmed by 3 bases and 4 bases, with 9 bases remaining between them. The CDR3 has 12 residues. The CDR3 here is CSVDMGAETQYF. The CDR3 region has the DNA TGCAGCGTTGATATGGGGGCAGAGACCCAGTACTTC.

This sequence joins TRBV9 and TRBJ1-2; D is unresolved. With 3 bases removed from V and 5 bases from J, the gap between germline ends came to 11 bases. The germline gives CDR1 SGDLS, CDR2 YYNGEE. This CDR3 region has 13 residues. This CDR3 is CASSASEQYGYTF. CDR3 bases: TGTGCCAGCAGCGCCTCAGAACAATATGGCTACACCTTC. Full variable domain (outside the CDR3, taken from reference TRBV9 and TRBJ1-2): DSGVTQTPKHLITATGQRVTLRCSPRSGDLSVYWYQQSLDQGLQFLIQYYNGEERAKGNILERFSAQQFPDLHSELNLSSLELGDSALYFCASSASEQYGYTFGSGTRLTVV.

This clone was seen only a few times. The chain recombines TRBV7-9 with TRBJ2-5, with D possibly TRBD2 on 6 matching bases. V was cut by 6 bases and J by 5 bases, with 16 bases left in between. Germline V lookup: CDR1 SEHNR, CDR2 FQNEAQ (reference sequence). The CDR3 runs to 14 residues. The CDR3 loop reads CASSSSGGMETQYF. The CDR3 DNA sequence: TGTGCCAGCAGTTCCTCCGGGGGTATGGAGACCCAGTACTTC.

The rearrangement joins TRBV7-9 to TRBJ2-7; 11 bases match TRBD1. With 2 bases clipped from V and 7 bases from J, the junction kept 4 bases outside the gene matches. This CDR3 is built from 14 residues. CDR1 and CDR2 (germline): SEHNR, FQNEAQ (reference sequence). The CDR3 DNA sequence: TGTGCCAGCAGCTTAAGGACAGGGGGCGAGGAGCAGTACTTC. Amino acids: CASSLRTGGEEQYF.

A few counts support this clone. The J gene is TRBJ2-5, the V gene TRBV7-6, with 10 bases fitting TRBD1. The germline V gene encodes CDR1 SGHVS and CDR2 FNYEAQ. With V trimmed by 4 bases and J by 5 bases, 10 bases remained unmatched. CDR3 size: 16 residues. Here the CDR3 reads CASSYPRTGGRETQYF. DNA for the CDR3: TGTGCCAGCAGCTACCCACGGACAGGGGGTAGGGAGACCCAGTACTTC.

The chain links TRBV7-2 to TRBJ2-3; TRBD2 matches at 9 bases. The CDR3 is 15 residues long. Unmatched junction bases numbered 7, after V lost 4 bases and J lost 5 bases. The germline V gene has CDR1 SGHTA and CDR2 FQGNSA. The CDR3 loop reads CASSSTSGRGDTQYF. In DNA, the CDR3 is TGTGCCAGCAGCTCGACTAGCGGACGGGGAGATACGCAGTATTTT. The full variable domain, completed using reference TRBV7-2 and TRBJ2-3, is GAGVSQSPSNKVTEKGKDVELRCDPISGHTALYWYRQSLGQGLEFLIYFQGNSAPDKSGLPSDRFSAERTGGSVSTLTIQRTQQEDSAVYLCASSSTSGRGDTQYFGPGTRLTVL.

This chain links TRBV30 with TRBJ1-4; a possible D gene is TRBD1 (5 bases). The V end was cut by 3 bases, the J end by 3 bases, with 8 bases between. Germline V lookup: CDR1 GTSNPN, CDR2 SVGIG (reference sequence). The CDR3 extends over 13 amino acids. CDR3 residues: CAWSGQANEKLFF. As DNA, the CDR3 is TGTGCCTGGAGCGGACAAGCTAATGAAAAACTGTTTTTT.

V is TRBV29-1 and J is TRBJ2-1, with a tentative D call TRBD2 (5 bases). The germline V gene encodes CDR1 SQVTM and CDR2 ANQGSEA. The CDR3 runs to 13 residues. Between the trimmed V and J ends, which lost 6 bases and 7 bases, there was a span of 16 bases. CDR3: CSVDRFSGNEQFF. CDR3 DNA sequence: TGCAGCGTGGACCGGTTTTCGGGAAATGAGCAGTTCTTC.

CDR3 amino acids: CASSQGKNGYTF. The CDR3 nucleotides read TGTGCCAGCAGCCAAGGGAAGAATGGCTACACCTTC. The chain has TRBV14 and TRBJ1-2, with D unclear. There are 12 residues in the CDR3. In germline, CDR1 is SGHDN, CDR2 FVKESK. Trimming removed 1 base at V and 6 bases at J, with 6 bases between. Supplemented by reference TRBV14 and TRBJ1-2, the full variable domain reads EAGVTQFPSHSVIEKGQTVTLRCDPISGHDNLYWYRRVMGKEIKFLLHFVKESKQDESGMPNNRFLAERTGGTYSTLKVQPAELEDSGVYFCASSQGKNGYTFGSGTRLTVV.

Worth noting for this clone: Other DNA sequences in this specimen translate into the identical CDR3. The V and J genes are TRBV29-1 and TRBJ2-5; 9 bases map to TRBD2. The germline V gene encodes CDR1 SQVTM and CDR2 ANQGSEA. Trimming took 6 bases from V and 2 from J; bases not matched to a gene: 4. The CDR3 extends over 13 amino acids. CDR3 DNA: TGCAGCGTCGGGCGGGGGGGGCAAGAGACCCAGTACTTC. Translating it yields CSVGRGGQETQYF.

The chain recombines TRBV7-3 with TRBJ2-1; TRBD2 agrees at 10 bases. Germline V gene data show CDR1 as SGHTA and CDR2 as FQGTGA. The trim removed 4 bases at V and 8 bases at J, leaving 11 bases unmatched. The CDR3 is 16 amino acids. The CDR3 sequence is CASSSDSGGAVDEQFF. DNA of the CDR3: TGTGCCAGCAGCTCCGACAGCGGGGGGGCGGTCGATGAGCAGTTCTTC.

The gene calls are TRBV4-1 and TRBJ2-1; 9 nucleotides match TRBD2. Unmatched junction bases numbered 9, after V lost 0 bases and J lost 0 bases. The CDR3 is made up of 19 amino acids. Germline CDR1 MGHRA, CDR2 YSYEKL. CDR3 nucleotide sequence: TGCGCCAGCAGCCAAGATCGGGGGACTAGCCTCCTCTCCTACAATGAGCAGTTCTTC. Protein sequence: CASSQDRGTSLLSYNEQFF.

The chain carries TRBV30 and TRBJ1-2; no clear D. The CDR3 has 12 residues. The germline V and J ends were trimmed by 1 base and 4 bases, with 7 bases remaining between them. Germline V gene lookup returns CDR1 GTSNPN and CDR2 SVGIG (reference sequence). CDR3 loop: CAWSDGRYGYTF. CDR3 DNA sequence: TGTGCCTGGAGTGACGGCCGCTATGGCTACACCTTC.

V and J are TRBV2 and TRBJ2-7; possibly TRBD1 for D (5 bases). This CDR3 is built from 12 residues. Germline V CDR1 and CDR2: SNHLY, FYNNEI. The ends were cut back, 6 bases at V and 5 bases at J, with 11 bases in the middle. CDR3 region: CASRPDTDEQYF. The CDR3 nucleotides are TGTGCCAGCAGGCCGGACACCGACGAGCAGTACTTC. Full variable domain (remainder filled in from reference TRBV2 and TRBJ2-7): EPEVTQTPSHQVTQMGQEVILRCVPISNHLYFYWYRQILGQKVEFLVSFYNNEISEKSEIFDDQFSVERPDGSNFTLKIRSTKLEDSAMYFCASRPDTDEQYFGPGTRLTVT.

This clone showed up just a few times. The DNA of the CDR3 is TGTGCCAGCAGTTACCCAGCGGGGGGGCAAAACATTCAGTACTTC. Translation gives CASSYPAGGQNIQYF. The chain joins TRBV6-5 to TRBJ2-4, with 10 bases matching TRBD2. CDR3 length equals 15 residues. Per the germline V gene, CDR1 is MNHEY and CDR2 is SVGAGI. Germline trimming cut 2 bases from V and 5 bases from J; bases unmatched to any gene: 3.

The chain uses TRBV15 and TRBJ1-6; D is perhaps TRBD1 (6 bases). V lost 9 bases, J lost 5 bases, and 11 bases lay in between. The CDR3 runs to 13 residues. Per the germline V gene, CDR1 is LNHNV and CDR2 is YYDKDF (reference sequence). CDR3 bases: TGTGCCACAACGGGACACCATAATTCACCCCTCCACTTT. It is translated as CATTGHHNSPLHF.

This rearrangement joins TRBV4-1 to TRBJ2-3, with 10 bases that match TRBD2. V lost 4 bases, J lost 8 bases, and 15 bases stayed unmatched. Germline V CDR1 and CDR2: MGHRA, YSYEKL. The CDR3 loop spans 17 amino acids. DNA of the CDR3: TGCGCCAGCAGCCCGCAAAGAGGGGAGCGGGGGGGGATTACGCAGTATTTT. It is translated as CASSPQRGERGGITQYF.

The gene calls are TRBV29-1 and TRBJ2-6, with 7 bases matching TRBD1. The junction had 0 bases not matched to a gene; V was cut back by 5 bases and J by 2 bases. The CDR3 covers 13 residues. Germline V gene sequence: CDR1 SQVTM, CDR2 ANQGSEA. The CDR3 protein is CSVTGAGANVLTF. The CDR3 bases are TGCAGCGTTACAGGGGCTGGGGCCAACGTCCTGACTTTC.

The chain has TRBV30 and TRBJ1-6, with unresolved D. The V gene lost 0 bases and the J gene lost 11 bases, with 17 bases spanning the gap. The CDR3 extends over 15 amino acids. Germline V gene lookup returns CDR1 GTSNPN and CDR2 SVGIG (reference sequence). The CDR3 protein is CAWSVASFYGAPLHF. In nucleotides, the CDR3 is TGTGCCTGGAGTGTAGCCAGTTTCTATGGGGCACCCCTCCACTTT. Based on the CDR3 plus reference TRBV30 and TRBJ1-6, the full variable domain is SQTIHQWPATLVQPVGSPLSLECTVEGTSNPNLYWYRQAAGRGLQLLFYSVGIGQISSEVPQNLSASRPQDRQFILSSKKLLLSDSGFYLCAWSVASFYGAPLHFGNGTRLTVT.

The gene calls are TRBV5-4 and TRBJ1-1; TRBD1 is a possible D gene (5 bases). V was trimmed by 1 base and J by 4 bases, leaving 8 bases between them. The CDR3 runs 13 residues. From germline, CDR1 is SGHNT and CDR2 YYREEE (reference sequence). The CDR3 coding sequence is TGTGCCAGCAGCTTGAGGGGCGGCACTGAAGCTTTCTTT. This encodes CASSLRGGTEAFF. The full variable domain, completed using reference TRBV5-4 and TRBJ1-1, is ETGVTQSPTHLIKTRGQQVTLRCSSQSGHNTVSWYQQALGQGPQFIFQYYREEENGRGNFPPRFSGLQFPNYSSELNVNALELDDSALYLCASSLRGGTEAFFGQGTRLTVV.

The chain's CDR3 is CASSHGTGDPYEQYF. The CDR3 bases are TGTGCCAGCAGCCACGGGACAGGGGATCCCTACGAGCAGTACTTC. This rearrangement joins TRBV5-4 to TRBJ2-7; 10 nucleotides match TRBD1. The CDR3 extends over 15 amino acids. The V segment lost 4 bases and the J segment 2 bases; nucleotides outside the gene matches: 6. Germline lookup yields CDR1 SGHNT and CDR2 YYREEE (reference sequence).

V is TRBV6-1 and J is TRBJ2-5; TRBD1 matches at 10 bases. This CDR3 is 14 amino acids long. Germline trimming cut 6 bases from V and 4 bases from J; bases unmatched to any gene: 5. Germline V lookup: CDR1 MNHNS, CDR2 SASEGT. This CDR3 is CASRRTGGRETQYF. The CDR3 coding sequence is TGTGCCAGCAGGAGGACAGGGGGTCGAGAGACCCAGTACTTC.

The chain links TRBV5-1 to TRBJ2-4; TRBD2 agrees at 7 bases. Trimming took 4 bases from V and 7 from J; bases not matched to a gene: 8. Germline CDR1 is SGHRS and CDR2 is YFSETQ. The CDR3 has 14 residues. The CDR3 sequence is CASSPGTMRNIQYF. DNA for the CDR3: TGCGCCAGCAGCCCCGGGACTATGAGGAACATTCAGTACTTC.

The rearrangement uses TRBV7-2 and TRBJ2-2, with TRBD2 as a possible D gene (5 bases). V was pared by 0 bases and J by 1 base, with 6 bases between. The CDR3 runs to 15 residues. CDR1 and CDR2 from the germline V gene are SGHTA and FQGNSA. CDR3 nucleotides: TGTGCCAGCAGCTTAGCCCGGGGGAACACCGGGGAGCTGTTTTTT. Translation gives CASSLARGNTGELFF.

The J gene is TRBJ1-2, the V gene TRBV6-1, with D possibly being TRBD1 (5 bases). The CDR3 has 12 residues. In germline, CDR1 is MNHNS, CDR2 SASEGT. Trimming cost V 7 bases and J 4 bases, with 10 bases left between them. CDR3 protein: CASTGGAYGYTF. The CDR3 nucleotides are TGTGCCAGCACCGGTGGGGCCTATGGCTACACCTTC.

V and J are TRBV6-6 and TRBJ1-2; the D gene is possibly TRBD1 (6 bases). V lost 10 bases and J lost 4, with 10 bases in between. The CDR3 consists of 11 residues. Germline V gene data show CDR1 as MNHNY and CDR2 as SVGAGI (reference sequence). The CDR3 DNA reads as TGTGCCATCGGACAGATCTATGGCTACACCTTC. Protein: CAIGQIYGYTF.

This clone occurred once. The DNA for the CDR3 is TGTGCCTGGGGACAGAATGAAGAGACCCAGTACTTC. This sequence encodes CAWGQNEETQYF. The J gene is TRBJ2-5, the V gene TRBV30; weak D call: TRBD1 (6 bases). This CDR3 spans 12 amino acids. V lost 5 bases, J lost 3 bases, and 10 bases lay in between. Germline V gene lookup returns CDR1 GTSNPN and CDR2 SVGIG (reference sequence).

V usage is TRBV5-1 and J usage is TRBJ1-6; D gene unclear. V was shortened by 0 bases and J by 9 bases, with 10 bases between the two germline ends. Germline CDR1 reads SGHRS; CDR2 reads YFSETQ. The CDR3 consists of 14 residues. The chain's CDR3 is CASSLDRISSPLHF. For the CDR3, the DNA is TGCGCCAGCAGCTTGGACCGGATCAGTTCACCCCTCCACTTT.

This clone was counted once. V usage is TRBV7-9 and J usage is TRBJ2-7, with TRBD2 as a possible D gene (6 bases). Looked up from germline, CDR1 is SEHNR and CDR2 is FQNEAQ (reference sequence). The CDR3 is made up of 15 amino acids. The V end lost 4 bases, the J end lost 1 base, and 14 bases lay between the germline ends. CDR3 sequence (DNA): TGTGCCAGCAGCTCCTCGGGGGTTTCGTCCTACGAGCAGTACTTC. Translating gives CASSSSGVSSYEQYF.

The gene calls are TRBV6-6 and TRBJ1-1; D call uncertain. This CDR3 spans 13 amino acids. Per germline, CDR1 MNHNY and CDR2 SVGAGI (reference sequence). Trimming pared 10 bases from V and 4 bases from J, leaving 16 bases between. The CDR3 loop reads CAIQQAISTEAFF. Here the CDR3 DNA reads TGTGCCATCCAGCAGGCAATATCCACTGAAGCTTTCTTT.

This clone was detected once. This chain links TRBV5-1 with TRBJ2-1; 8 nucleotides align to TRBD1. CDR1 is SGHRS, CDR2 YFSETQ, per germline. Germline trimming cut 4 bases from V and 5 bases from J; bases unmatched to any gene: 5. This CDR3 comprises 14 residues. The CDR3, as DNA: TGCGCCAGCAGCCAAGACAGGGGTGACAATGAGCAGTTCTTC. Translating it yields CASSQDRGDNEQFF.